These 24 T cell receptor beta chains share one sample of origin, sequenced in a study of blood T cell repertoires in COVID-19. Produced via immunoSEQ multiplex PCR; TCRdb's table is partial and in-frame only. The data hold approximately 170,000 clones, with around 82% observed a single time. Material for sequencing was peripheral blood. These receptors were taken from a man older than 75 with COVID-19, enrolled during active disease.

This chain links TRBV6-2 or TRBV6-3 with TRBJ2-6, with unresolved D. The CDR3 covers 17 residues. With 1 base removed from V and 0 bases from J, the gap between germline ends came to 10 bases. Germline CDR1 and CDR2: MNHEY and SVGEGT. The CDR3 nucleotides are TGTGCCAGCAGTTACTTCCCCTCTTTCTCTGGGGCCAACGTCCTGACTTTC. Translated, it gives CASSYFPSFSGANVLTF.

V and J are TRBV7-2 and TRBJ1-1, with D possibly TRBD1 on 5 matching bases. This CDR3 is built from 16 residues. CDR1 and CDR2 from the germline V gene are SGHTA and FQGNSA. Trimming removed 0 bases from V and 3 bases from J, with 14 bases in between. CDR3 DNA: TGTGCCAGCAGCTTAGCGCTTTCTCGGACACACACTGAAGCTTTCTTT. As protein: CASSLALSRTHTEAFF.

V is TRBV19 and J is TRBJ1-2; 10 positions match TRBD1. This CDR3 is built from 14 residues. CDR1 and CDR2 from the germline V gene are LNHDA and SQIVND (reference sequence). V shed 5 bases, J shed 4 bases, and the junction held 4 bases outside the gene matches. The CDR3 DNA reads as TGTGCCAGTAGTTGGGGGACAGGGGTCTATGGCTACACCTTC. It yields the protein CASSWGTGVYGYTF.

The V call is TRBV3-1 (or the pseudogene TRBV3-2), the J call TRBJ2-5; 9 positions match TRBD2. J lost 5 bases, V lost 0 bases, and 13 bases had no gene match. The CDR3 runs 18 residues. Germline assignment: CDR1 LGHDT and CDR2 YNNKEL (reference sequence). CDR3 nucleotide sequence: TGTGCCAGCAGCCAAGATCGATCGCGGCGGGGGGGCAGGGAGACCCAGTACTTC. This encodes CASSQDRSRRGGRETQYF.

V gene TRBV2 combines with J gene TRBJ2-4; D uncertain. Per germline, CDR1 SNHLY and CDR2 FYNNEI. This CDR3 comprises 12 residues. Trimming removed 2 bases at V and 6 bases at J, with 5 bases between. The CDR3 protein is CASSENTNIQYF. The CDR3 DNA follows: TGTGCCAGCAGTGAAAACACAAACATTCAGTACTTC.

V usage is TRBV7-9 and J usage is TRBJ2-1; possible D gene TRBD1, 8 bases. The CDR3 has 16 amino acids. V lost 5 bases and J lost 1, with 15 bases in between. Germline assignment: CDR1 SEHNR and CDR2 FQNEAQ (reference sequence). The CDR3 loop reads CASSTDRGGSYNEQFF. In DNA, the CDR3 is TGTGCCAGCAGCACCGACAGGGGAGGGTCCTACAATGAGCAGTTCTTC.

The V and J genes are TRBV4-2 and TRBJ1-1, with 10 bases fitting TRBD1. V dropped 0 bases and J dropped 1; count of bases not matched to a gene: 5. This CDR3 comprises 17 residues. Looked up from germline, CDR1 is LGHNA and CDR2 is YNFKEQ. CDR3 residues: CASSQDLRDRGNTEAFF. DNA of the CDR3: TGTGCCAGCAGCCAAGATCTTAGGGACAGGGGGAACACTGAAGCTTTCTTT.

This chain joins TRBV10-3 and TRBJ1-1, with TRBD1 matching 7 bases. This CDR3 is built from 16 residues. Germline V lookup: CDR1 ENHRY, CDR2 SYGVKD. J was trimmed by 4 bases and V by 0 bases; bases with no gene match: 8. The CDR3 loop reads CAISESTGATGTEAFF. The CDR3 coding sequence is TGTGCCATCAGTGAGTCAACAGGGGCTACGGGCACTGAAGCTTTCTTT.

This clone was detected only a few times. The chain combines TRBV11-2 with TRBJ1-2, with TRBD1 matching over 9 bases. CDR3 length equals 15 residues. V lost 4 bases and J lost 3; bases outside the gene matches: 6. Germline loops: CDR1 SGHAT, CDR2 FQNNGV. The CDR3 sequence is CASSSGTGWDYGYTF. The CDR3 region has the DNA TGTGCCAGCAGCTCCGGGACAGGGTGGGACTATGGCTACACCTTC.

V and J are TRBV19 and TRBJ2-3, with D maybe TRBD2 (7 bases). Trimming shortened V by 5 bases and J by 6 bases, and 24 bases separated the two germline ends. This CDR3 is built from 17 residues. In germline, CDR1 is LNHDA, CDR2 SQIVND (reference sequence). This chain's CDR3 is CASSSGPRAGRGDTQYF. The CDR3 nucleotides read TGTGCCAGTAGTTCAGGGCCGAGGGCGGGGAGGGGGGATACGCAGTATTTT.

The chain couples TRBV18 to TRBJ2-5, with TRBD1 identical over 7 bases. From germline, CDR1 is KGHSH and CDR2 LQKENI. CDR3 length: 13 amino acids. V was pared by 5 bases and J by 9 bases, with 9 bases of the junction left unmatched. CDR3 loop: CASSTGAERAQYF. The CDR3 nucleotides are TGTGCCAGCTCAACAGGGGCTGAAAGAGCCCAGTACTTC.

The rearrangement links TRBV6-5 to TRBJ1-6, with a possible D match to TRBD1 (5 bases). V lost 4 bases, J lost 10 bases, and 14 bases lay in between. From germline, CDR1 is MNHEY and CDR2 SVGAGI. The CDR3 extends over 14 amino acids. DNA of the CDR3: TGTGCCAGCAGTTCCACCCTTCAGGGCTCACCCCTCCACTTT. Translating it yields CASSSTLQGSPLHF.

The CDR3 DNA follows: TGTGCCAGCAGCTTGGGCGGGATCAACACCGGGGAGCTGTTTTTT. This translates into CASSLGGINTGELFF. The chain couples TRBV5-4 to TRBJ2-2; D is possibly TRBD2 (6 bases). The CDR3 contains 15 residues. Trimming took 0 bases from V and 2 from J, leaving 8 bases between them. From germline, CDR1 is SGHNT and CDR2 YYREEE (reference sequence).

V and J are TRBV18 and TRBJ1-2, with D maybe TRBD1 (5 bases). Deletions cut 2 bases from V and 6 bases from J, with 10 bases between. This CDR3 is built from 13 residues. Germline V gene data show CDR1 as KGHSH and CDR2 as LQKENI. The CDR3 is CASSPATVDGYTF. The DNA of the CDR3 is TGTGCCAGCTCACCAGCGACAGTTGATGGCTACACCTTC.

The chain's CDR3 is CASSVDHRDNEKLFF. DNA for the CDR3: TGTGCCAGCAGCGTAGACCACAGGGATAATGAAAAACTGTTTTTT. This chain joins TRBV7-9 and TRBJ1-4, with D perhaps TRBD1 (6 bases). V was pared by 5 bases and J by 4 bases, with 14 bases between. Germline V lookup: CDR1 SEHNR, CDR2 FQNEAQ (reference sequence). This CDR3 comprises 15 residues.

The chain employs TRBV16 and TRBJ2-5, with 8 bases lining up with TRBD1. Germline CDR1 is KGHSY and CDR2 is FQNENV. CDR3 length: 14 residues. V dropped 4 bases and J dropped 4; count of bases not matched to a gene: 5. The CDR3 region has the DNA TGTGCCAGCAGCCCTGGGGACAGGCCAGAGACCCAGTACTTC. Amino acids: CASSPGDRPETQYF.

In this sample, this clone turned up a few times. This rearrangement joins TRBV19 to TRBJ1-2; 8 bases fit TRBD1. CDR3 length equals 15 residues. CDR1 is LNHDA, CDR2 SQIVND, per germline (reference sequence). V lost 8 bases, J lost 5 bases, and 13 bases stayed unmatched. For the CDR3, the DNA is TGTGCCAGTCGAGGGTTCCAGGGGGCAGGGTATGGCTACACCTTC. Translating gives CASRGFQGAGYGYTF.

This rearrangement joins TRBV9 to TRBJ1-5, with a possible D match to TRBD1 (5 bases). Germline CDR1 and CDR2: SGDLS and YYNGEE. V was trimmed by 4 bases and J by 0 bases, leaving 11 bases between them. This CDR3 has 15 residues. The CDR3 coding sequence is TGTGCCAGCAGCCGGGGGAACCCTAGCAATCAGCCCCAGCATTTT. Its translation: CASSRGNPSNQPQHF. The complete variable domain, with remaining parts taken from reference TRBV9 and TRBJ1-5, reads DSGVTQTPKHLITATGQRVTLRCSPRSGDLSVYWYQQSLDQGLQFLIQYYNGEERAKGNILERFSAQQFPDLHSELNLSSLELGDSALYFCASSRGNPSNQPQHFGDGTRLSIL.

The chain combines TRBV10-3 with TRBJ2-7; D may be TRBD1 (5 bases). Germline values: CDR1 ENHRY, CDR2 SYGVKD. The CDR3 runs 13 residues. The germline V and J ends were trimmed by 4 bases and 6 bases, with 13 bases remaining between them. In nucleotides, the CDR3 is TGTGCCATCAGTGGAGCGCAGGGCGGCGAGCAGTACTTC. Translating it yields CAISGAQGGEQYF.

This clone occurred once. The J gene is TRBJ1-1, the V gene TRBV6-6; tentative D call: TRBD1 (5 bases). CDR1 MNHNY and CDR2 SVGAGI come from the germline V gene (reference sequence). The ends were cut back, 6 bases at V and 3 bases at J, with 8 bases in the middle. CDR3 length: 12 residues. CDR3 amino acids: CASSQQDTEAFF. CDR3 nucleotide sequence: TGTGCCAGCAGCCAACAGGACACTGAAGCTTTCTTT.

The chain combines TRBV13 with TRBJ1-1, with D maybe TRBD1 (6 bases). V was pared by 4 bases and J by 2 bases, with 17 bases between. The CDR3 covers 16 residues. Germline CDR1 PRHDT, CDR2 FYEKMQ (reference sequence). Here the CDR3 reads CASSSHPGGRNTEAFF. Here the CDR3 DNA reads TGTGCCAGCAGCTCACACCCCGGGGGGCGCAACACTGAAGCTTTCTTT.

This chain uses TRBV19 with TRBJ1-6; TRBD1 aligns across 9 bases. In germline, CDR1 is LNHDA, CDR2 SQIVND (reference sequence). This CDR3 spans 15 amino acids. The trim removed 5 bases at V and 8 bases at J, leaving 7 bases unmatched. The CDR3 loop is CASSRRQGVDSPLHF. The CDR3, as DNA: TGTGCCAGTAGTCGGCGACAGGGGGTTGATTCACCCCTCCACTTT. The complete variable domain, with remaining parts taken from reference TRBV19 and TRBJ1-6, reads DGGITQSPKYLFRKEGQNVTLSCEQNLNHDAMYWYRQDPGQGLRLIYYSQIVNDFQKGDIAEGYSVSREKKESFPLTVTSAQKNPTAFYLCASSRRQGVDSPLHFGNGTRLTVT.

CDR3 loop: CATSDLGGSSYNEQFF. In nucleotides, the CDR3 is TGTGCCACCAGTGATTTGGGGGGGAGCTCCTACAATGAGCAGTTCTTC. This chain links TRBV24-1 with TRBJ2-1; the D gene is possibly TRBD2 (6 bases). V lost 0 bases and J lost 0, with 8 bases in between. The CDR3 consists of 16 residues. Germline V lookup: CDR1 KGHDR, CDR2 SFDVKD.

This clone showed up many times. The chain couples TRBV6-6 to TRBJ1-1; possible D gene TRBD1, 5 bases. Trimming took 7 bases from V and 1 from J, leaving 16 bases between them. The CDR3 has 15 residues. Per the germline V gene, CDR1 is MNHNY and CDR2 is SVGAGI (reference sequence). The CDR3 region is CASTWGDTSNTEAFF. The CDR3 nucleotides read TGTGCCAGCACTTGGGGCGACACGTCGAACACTGAAGCTTTCTTT.